Listed here are 28 T cell receptor beta chains from one sample, sequenced in a study of shared clonotypes between healthy human individuals (TCRdb year 2020). The library was obtained by the immunoSEQ multiplex PCR assay. Drawn from immuneACCESS, this table holds only the in-frame rearrangements with V and J called that TCRdb kept. Clones are partly lost; checked studies trace under half to an unresolved V gene and leave the rest unexplained. This sample gives millions of clones in total; 85% to 95% of them show up just once. The top ten constitute 0.13% of the sample. Sequencing was carried out using naive CD4+ T cells sorted from blood. Per the publication, the cell subset or site label means: CD45RA+ positively selected. The receptors were sampled from a man between 18 and 35 years old in good health.

The V gene is TRBV9, the J gene TRBJ2-5; 9 bases are shared with TRBD1. CDR3 size: 15 residues. The V and J ends lost 4 bases and 7 bases, in that order; junction bases with no gene match: 11. Germline-derived CDR1 and CDR2 are SGDLS and YYNGEE. CDR3 in DNA: TGTGCCAGCAGCCCCCAGAGCGGACAGGGGTTGACCCAGTACTTC. Its translation: CASSPQSGQGLTQYF.

Many counts were recorded for this clone. Other DNA sequences in this specimen translate into the identical CDR3. The chain couples TRBV2 to TRBJ2-6; D possibly corresponds to TRBD1 (5 bases). CDR1 is SNHLY, CDR2 FYNNEI, per germline. The CDR3 is made up of 15 amino acids. The ends were cut back, 5 bases at V and 0 bases at J, with 8 bases in the middle. DNA of the CDR3: TGTGCCAGCAGTACCGACAGCTCTGGGGCCAACGTCCTGACTTTC. It yields the protein CASSTDSSGANVLTF.

CDR3 in amino acids: CASSLPGEKLFF. As DNA, the CDR3 is TGTGCCAGCAGTTTACCGGGGGAAAAACTGTTTTTT. The chain uses TRBV28 and TRBJ1-4; D remains unclear. From germline, CDR1 is MDHEN and CDR2 SYDVKM. The CDR3 loop spans 12 amino acids. Trimming pared 2 bases from V and 8 bases from J, leaving 6 bases between.

The chain combines TRBV6-6 with TRBJ1-2; D is unclear. Trimming took off 10 bases at V and 1 base at J, with 16 bases between the two ends. Germline assignment: CDR1 MNHNY and CDR2 SVGAGI (reference sequence). The CDR3 contains 14 residues. CDR3 DNA sequence: TGTGCCACCGCCGCGCCGGGCGGTAACTATGGCTACACCTTC. Its translation is CATAAPGGNYGYTF.

The chain recombines TRBV30 with TRBJ1-4, with D possibly TRBD1 on 5 matching bases. This CDR3 has 11 residues. Between the trimmed V and J ends, which lost 5 bases and 7 bases, there was a span of 8 bases. Per germline, CDR1 GTSNPN and CDR2 SVGIG (reference sequence). In DNA, the CDR3 is TGTGCCTGGGGACAAGGTGAAAAACTGTTTTTT. This sequence encodes CAWGQGEKLFF. Together with reference TRBV30 and TRBJ1-4, the CDR3 gives the full variable domain: SQTIHQWPATLVQPVGSPLSLECTVEGTSNPNLYWYRQAAGRGLQLLFYSVGIGQISSEVPQNLSASRPQDRQFILSSKKLLLSDSGFYLCAWGQGEKLFFGSGTQLSVL.

The sample holds one count of this clone. The gene calls are TRBV15 and TRBJ1-1; TRBD1 might be the D (6 bases). This CDR3 has 17 residues. The V gene's germline CDR1 is LNHNV and CDR2 YYDKDF (reference sequence). Trimming shortened V by 0 bases and J by 3 bases, and 17 bases separated the two germline ends. CDR3 in DNA: TGTGCCACCAGCAGAGAAAATACAGGGTACGGAGACACTGAAGCTTTCTTT. Its translation: CATSRENTGYGDTEAFF.

The V gene is TRBV7-2, the J gene TRBJ2-1; perhaps TRBD1 as D (6 bases). Trimming left V 3 bases short and J 3 bases short, with 12 bases between. The length of the CDR3 is 15 residues. The germline gives CDR1 SGHTA, CDR2 FQGNSA. The CDR3 region has the DNA TGTGCCAGCAGCTTGAACGGACAGATCTACAATGAGCAGTTCTTC. Its translation: CASSLNGQIYNEQFF.

The rearrangement links TRBV5-6 to TRBJ2-5; D possibly corresponds to TRBD1 (6 bases). The germline CDR1 and CDR2 sequences are SGHDT and YYEEEE. Deletions cut 4 bases from V and 5 bases from J, with 12 bases between. The CDR3 loop spans 13 amino acids. The CDR3 DNA reads TGTGCCAGCAGCCCCACAGGGATGGAGACCCAGTACTTC. Protein sequence: CASSPTGMETQYF. The full variable domain, rest sourced from reference TRBV5-6 and TRBJ2-5, is DAGVTQSPTHLIKTRGQQVTLRCSPKSGHDTVSWYQQALGQGPQFIFQYYEEEERQRGNFPDRFSGHQFPNYSSELNVNALLLGDSALYLCASSPTGMETQYFGPGTRLLVL.

This chain joins TRBV10-3 and TRBJ2-1; 13 bases are shared with TRBD2. The CDR3 spans 14 residues. V lost 3 bases, J lost 12 bases, and 5 bases stayed unmatched. The V gene's germline CDR1 is ENHRY and CDR2 SYGVKD. For the CDR3, the DNA is TGTGCCATCAGTGACGGACTAGCGGGAGTTCGGCAGTTCTTC. It translates to CAISDGLAGVRQFF.

Remarks on this clone: This specimen includes other DNA sequences encoding the same CDR3. The rearrangement uses TRBV6-5 and TRBJ1-6, with D uncertain. The CDR3 covers 15 residues. Germline CDR1 is MNHEY and CDR2 is SVGAGI. The ends were cut back, 2 bases at V and 0 bases at J, with 5 bases in the middle. This CDR3 reads CASSYGSSYNSPLHF. CDR3 nucleotide sequence: TGTGCCAGCAGTTACGGCAGCTCCTATAATTCACCCCTCCACTTT.

Here the CDR3 DNA reads TGTGCCAGCAGCCAGTTGCAGGGGCTTACCTACGAGCAGTACTTC. Amino acids: CASSQLQGLTYEQYF. The chain is built from TRBV4-2 and TRBJ2-7; possible D gene TRBD1, 6 bases. V lost 3 bases, J lost 2 bases, and 14 bases lay in between. The V gene's germline CDR1 is LGHNA and CDR2 YNFKEQ. This CDR3 spans 15 amino acids.

The DNA of the CDR3 is TGTGCCAGCCCTCCTCGACAGGGGGCTCGTGAGACCCAGTACTTC. Its protein is CASPPRQGARETQYF. The chain combines TRBV28 with TRBJ2-5, with 10 bases aligning to TRBD1. The CDR3 extends over 15 amino acids. Germline trimming cut 8 bases from V and 5 bases from J; bases unmatched to any gene: 11. The germline CDR1 and CDR2 sequences are MDHEN and SYDVKM. The full variable domain, rest sourced from reference TRBV28 and TRBJ2-5, is DVKVTQSSRYLVKRTGEKVFLECVQDMDHENMFWYRQDPGLGLRLIYFSYDVKMKEKGDIPEGYSVSREKKERFSLILESASTNQTSMYLCASPPRQGARETQYFGPGTRLLVL.

The chain combines TRBV2 with TRBJ2-7, with a possible D match to TRBD1 (5 bases). Trimming stripped 5 bases from V and 2 bases from J, with 13 bases between. The CDR3 runs 14 residues. The germline V gene has CDR1 SNHLY and CDR2 FYNNEI. CDR3 DNA sequence: TGTGCCAGCAGTATAAATCAGGGAACCTACGAGCAGTACTTC. Translated, it gives CASSINQGTYEQYF.

V gene TRBV9 combines with J gene TRBJ1-6, with D perhaps matching TRBD1 (6 bases). The CDR3 loop spans 15 amino acids. Trimming shortened V by 0 bases and J by 9 bases, and 13 bases separated the two germline ends. Germline values: CDR1 SGDLS, CDR2 YYNGEE. The CDR3 loop reads CASSVGSGASSPLHF. The CDR3 bases are TGTGCCAGCAGCGTAGGTTCAGGGGCTTCTTCACCCCTCCACTTT.

This rearrangement joins TRBV7-8 to TRBJ2-7; D remains unclear. The ends were cut back, 5 bases at V and 3 bases at J, with 11 bases in the middle. The CDR3 covers 13 residues. CDR1 is SGHVS and CDR2 is FQNEAQ in the germline V gene. The CDR3 region is CASSLLTGYEQYF. In DNA, the CDR3 is TGTGCCAGCAGCCTACTGACTGGCTACGAGCAGTACTTC.

The chain is built from TRBV10-1 and TRBJ2-7, with TRBD1 matching over 10 bases. The CDR3 is made up of 12 amino acids. Germline V gene lookup returns CDR1 WNHNN and CDR2 SYGVQD (reference sequence). The V gene end was trimmed by 4 bases and the J gene end by 8 bases; junction bases not matched to a gene: 2. DNA of the CDR3: TGCGCCAGCAGTGGGACAGGGGGACAGCAGTACTTC. Translated, it gives CASSGTGGQQYF.

The rearrangement joins TRBV5-4 to TRBJ1-2, with TRBD1 as a possible D gene (5 bases). CDR1 is SGHNT, CDR2 YYREEE, per germline (reference sequence). Trimming removed 0 bases from V and 5 bases from J, with 11 bases in between. The CDR3 covers 14 residues. This CDR3 is CASSLDEGRYGYTF. In DNA form, the CDR3 reads TGTGCCAGCAGCTTGGACGAGGGGAGGTATGGCTACACCTTC. Supplemented by reference TRBV5-4 and TRBJ1-2, the full variable domain reads ETGVTQSPTHLIKTRGQQVTLRCSSQSGHNTVSWYQQALGQGPQFIFQYYREEENGRGNFPPRFSGLQFPNYSSELNVNALELDDSALYLCASSLDEGRYGYTFGSGTRLTVV.

This clone occurred once. This chain joins TRBV19 and TRBJ1-2; D uncertain. The CDR3 consists of 13 residues. Germline CDR1 and CDR2: LNHDA and SQIVND (reference sequence). V lost 3 bases and J lost 7, with 12 bases in between. The DNA for the CDR3 is TGTGCCAGTAGTATTTCCAGGTCGGCTGGCTACACCTTC. Encoded protein: CASSISRSAGYTF.

This chain uses TRBV5-8 with TRBJ2-7; no firm D call. V was pared by 6 bases and J by 0 bases, with 16 bases between. CDR1 SGHTS and CDR2 YDEGEE come from the germline V gene. The CDR3 is made up of 15 amino acids. For the CDR3, the DNA is TGTGCCAGCAAGGCCCAGGCAGTGAGCTCCTACGAGCAGTACTTC. It translates to CASKAQAVSSYEQYF. Full variable domain (outside the CDR3, taken from reference TRBV5-8 and TRBJ2-7): EAGVTQSPTHLIKTRGQQATLRCSPISGHTSVYWYQQALGLGLQFLLWYDEGEERNRGNFPPRFSGRQFPNYSSELNVNALELEDSALYLCASKAQAVSSYEQYFGPGTRLTVT.

The chain couples TRBV10-3 to TRBJ2-2, with D perhaps given as TRBD1 or TRBD2 (5 bases each). V lost 8 bases and J 8 bases, leaving 18 bases between the germline ends. Germline CDR1 ENHRY, CDR2 SYGVKD. The CDR3 covers 14 residues. CDR3 region: CAIGDRDLGGELFF. CDR3 DNA: TGTGCCATCGGAGACCGGGACCTCGGTGGGGAGCTGTTTTTT.

The chain has TRBV28 and TRBJ2-5, with 12 positions matching TRBD2. With 5 bases clipped from V and 5 bases from J, the junction kept 6 bases outside the gene matches. CDR1 and CDR2 (germline): MDHEN, SYDVKM. The CDR3 extends over 15 amino acids. The CDR3 nucleotides read TGTGCCAGCAGTCCCCGACTAGCGGGGGTGGAGACCCAGTACTTC. Its protein is CASSPRLAGVETQYF.

This clone has a single count. V gene TRBV7-8 combines with J gene TRBJ2-2, with TRBD2 matching over 9 bases. CDR1 is SGHVS, CDR2 FQNEAQ, per germline. The J segment lost 6 bases and the V segment lost 8 bases, leaving 7 bases of the junction unmatched. The CDR3 loop spans 14 amino acids. The CDR3 DNA reads as TGTGCCAGCGCGTGGCGGGAGGGAGCCGGGGAGCTGTTTTTT. This codes for CASAWREGAGELFF.

At least ten counts were recorded for this clone. Additional DNA sequences in this sample encode the identical CDR3. V and J are TRBV25-1 and TRBJ1-2; the D is unclear. CDR1 and CDR2 (germline): MGHDK, SYGVNS. The CDR3 extends over 16 amino acids. Trimming took 1 base from V and 7 from J, leaving 19 bases between them. The CDR3 sequence: CASSESRPSLQSGYTF. The CDR3 DNA sequence: TGTGCCAGCAGTGAATCTAGACCGAGTCTACAATCTGGCTACACCTTC.

This clone appeared once. This same CDR3 is encoded by further DNA sequences in the sample. This chain uses TRBV7-2 with TRBJ1-5; the D is unclear. Germline assignment: CDR1 SGHTA and CDR2 FQGNSA. V gave up 1 base and J gave up 4 bases, with 8 bases separating them. CDR3 size: 14 residues. Written as DNA, the CDR3 is TGTGCCAGCAGCTTAGTTGGTGGTAATCAGCCCCAGCATTTT. This encodes CASSLVGGNQPQHF.

V usage is TRBV10-1 and J usage is TRBJ1-1; no clear D gene. Germline values: CDR1 WNHNN, CDR2 SYGVQD (reference sequence). V gave up 4 bases and J gave up 8 bases, with 11 bases separating them. This CDR3 has 12 amino acids. The CDR3 DNA reads TGCGCCAGCAGTGGTCCCACAGAAGAAGCTTTCTTT. This sequence encodes CASSGPTEEAFF.

The gene calls are TRBV28 and TRBJ1-2; no firm D call. Trimming pared 8 bases from V and 0 bases from J, leaving 10 bases between. The CDR3 extends over 13 amino acids. Germline V CDR1 and CDR2: MDHEN, SYDVKM. The CDR3 sequence is CASFVGSNYGYTF. DNA of the CDR3: TGTGCCAGCTTTGTGGGTTCTAACTATGGCTACACCTTC.

The chain has TRBV18 and TRBJ2-7; no definite D call. The J call may not be correct, given that the DNA end is closer to TRBJ2-5. This CDR3 spans 13 amino acids. CDR1 KGHSH and CDR2 LQKENI come from the germline V gene. The CDR3 loop is CASSRQNQETQYF. The CDR3 DNA sequence: TGTGCCAGCTCACGCCAGAATCAAGAGACCCAGTACTTC.

This chain uses TRBV2 with TRBJ2-1, with TRBD2 as a possible D gene (6 bases). V dropped 7 bases and J dropped 10 bases, with 11 bases sitting between them. Germline V gene lookup returns CDR1 SNHLY and CDR2 FYNNEI. The CDR3 contains 11 residues. The DNA for the CDR3 is TGTGCCAGCATCGCGGGAAAGGAGCAGTTCTTC. Translation: CASIAGKEQFF.